This entry describes one T cell receptor beta chain. Its target is unknown. A marrow graft followed busulfan-fludarabine conditioning, with cyclophosphamide on days +3 and +4. This sample is drawn from a study of T cells after posttransplantation cyclophosphamide. Points from the study as a whole: Later blood repertoires were often dominated by clones from the donor CD8+ memory compartment.

The data were produced by immunoSEQ multiplex PCR, yet TCRdb's version contains in-frame clones alone and is incomplete. Of about 6,800 clones listed, around 90% are singletons. This TCR derives from a male patient aged 60 to 75 who received an allogeneic stem cell transplant from a related donor and was CMV-positive. Part of the T cells may come from the graft donor. The source was CD8+ T cells sorted from blood, collected after allogeneic stem cell transplant with posttransplant cyclophosphamide.

Here the CDR3 reads CASSQDTGGLSFAAEAFF. The CDR3 nucleotides are TGCGCCAGCAGCCAAGATACAGGGGGCTTGAGTTTTGCCGCTGAAGCTTTCTTT. The J gene is TRBJ1-1, the V gene TRBV4-1, with TRBD1 matching over 9 bases. V dropped 0 bases and J dropped 6; count of bases not matched to a gene: 14. Germline loops: CDR1 MGHRA, CDR2 YSYEKL. The CDR3 consists of 18 residues.